The rows below give T cell receptor beta chains drawn from one sample of a study of immune heterogeneity within non-small cell lung tumors. One entry per CDR3 protein results from TCRdb running MiXCR on the multiplex PCR reads. The sample has 2,500 to 3,500 distinct CDR3 sequences; 25% to 35% are singletons. Sequenced sample: lung tumor tissue. Receptor source: a man aged 55 to 70 with non-small cell lung cancer. Each CDR3 is given with its conserved first and last residue. A D gene is named only where the DNA matches it firmly. A row's size may be missing; if present it is once, few, many or a size class.

TRBJ2-1 15 few TRBV7-9 TRBD2 TGTGCCAGCAGACCTAGCGGGAGTGCTTACAATGAGCAGTTCTTC CASRPSGSAYNEQFF
TRBJ2-2 13 . TRBV14 . TGTGCCAGCAGCCAAGATTGGTCCGGGGAGCTGTTTTTT CASSQDWSGELFF
TRBJ2-1 16 medium-sized TRBV14 . TGTGCCAGCAGCCAAGTCCACGGCAGGCCGGGCAATGAGCAGTTCTTC CASSQVHGRPGNEQFF
TRBJ2-7 10 few TRBV20-1 . TGCAGTGCCGGACGGGGCGAGCAGTACTTC CSAGRGEQYF
TRBJ2-3 17 medium-sized TRBV7-6 TRBD1 TGTGCCAGCAGCTCCTACCTCTCCGGGACAGGCACAGATACGCAGTATTTT CASSSYLSGTGTDTQYF
TRBJ2-7 15 . TRBV9 . TGTGCCAGCAGCGTCGATCCTCCGACCCCCTACGAGCAGTACTTC CASSVDPPTPYEQYF
TRBJ2-3 13 medium-sized TRBV6-1 . TGTGCCAGCAGTTACGGGGCCCCAGATACGCAGTATTTT CASSYGAPDTQYF
TRBJ2-3 12 few TRBV24-1 . TGTGCCACCCAAGGAATCACAGATACGCAGTATTTT CATQGITDTQYF
TRBJ2-1 16 . TRBV5-6 . TGTGCCAGCAGCTTGTTCAGGGGAGGGGACTACAATGAGCAGTTCTTC CASSLFRGGDYNEQFF
TRBJ2-3 15 medium-sized TRBV5-1 . TGCGCCAGCAGCTCCCCCCGGGTTGACACAGATACGCAGTATTTT CASSSPRVDTDTQYF
TRBJ1-5 15 medium-sized TRBV5-6 TRBD1 TGTGCCAGCAGCCCAGGGACAGGGAGCAATCAGCCCCAGCATTTT CASSPGTGSNQPQHF